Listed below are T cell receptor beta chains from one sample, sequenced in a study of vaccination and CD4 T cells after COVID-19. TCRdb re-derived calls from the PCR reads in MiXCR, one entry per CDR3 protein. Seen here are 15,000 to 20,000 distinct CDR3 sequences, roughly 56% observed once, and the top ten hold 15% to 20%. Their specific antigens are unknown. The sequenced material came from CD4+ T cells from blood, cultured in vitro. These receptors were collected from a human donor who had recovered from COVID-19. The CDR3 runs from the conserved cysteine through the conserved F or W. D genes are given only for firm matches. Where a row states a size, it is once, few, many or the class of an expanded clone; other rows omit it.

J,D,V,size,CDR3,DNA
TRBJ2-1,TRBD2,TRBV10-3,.,CAISDRGLAGAAYNEQFF,TGTGCCATCAGTGATAGGGGACTAGCGGGAGCCGCCTACAATGAGCAGTTCTTC
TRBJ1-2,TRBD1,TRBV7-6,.,CASSSVSGGQGKDYGYTF,TGTGCCAGCAGCTCGGTCTCGGGGGGACAGGGGAAGGACTATGGCTACACCTTC
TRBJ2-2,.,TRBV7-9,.,CATRLEGTGELFF,TGTGCCACCCGGTTGGAGGGAACCGGGGAGCTGTTTTTT
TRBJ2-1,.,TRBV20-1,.,CSARDRVPYNEQFF,TGCAGTGCTAGAGACAGGGTGCCCTACAATGAGCAGTTCTTC
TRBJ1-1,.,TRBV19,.,CASSNPNMNTEAFF,TGTGCCAGTAGTAACCCCAACATGAACACTGAAGCTTTCTTT
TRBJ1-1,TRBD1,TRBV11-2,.,CASSLRQGYTEAFF,TGTGCCAGCAGCCTTAGACAGGGGTACACTGAAGCTTTCTTT
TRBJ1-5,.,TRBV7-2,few,CASSLVDHQPQHF,TGTGCCAGCAGCTTAGTGGACCATCAGCCCCAGCATTTT
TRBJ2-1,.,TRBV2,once,CASSDRRTKHEQFF,TGTGCCAGCAGTGACAGGCGGACCAAACATGAGCAGTTCTTC
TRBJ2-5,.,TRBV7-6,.,CASSLGQRAQETQYF,TGTGCCAGCAGCTTAGGTCAGCGGGCCCAAGAGACCCAGTACTTC
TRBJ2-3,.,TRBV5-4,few,CASSSPPLSTDTQYF,TGTGCCAGCAGCTCGCCACCCCTTAGCACAGATACGCAGTATTTT
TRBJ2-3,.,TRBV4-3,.,CASSQDPASWVDTQYF,TGCGCCAGCAGCCAAGATCCCGCCTCCTGGGTAGATACGCAGTATTTT
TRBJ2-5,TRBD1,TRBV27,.,CASSFWDRAQETQYF,TGTGCCAGCAGTTTCTGGGACAGGGCACAAGAGACCCAGTACTTC
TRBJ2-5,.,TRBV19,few,CASSIGLWVETQYF,TGTGCCAGTAGTATAGGGCTGTGGGTGGAGACCCAGTACTTC
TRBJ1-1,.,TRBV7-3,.,CASSPNPGLEAFF,TGTGCCAGCAGCCCGAACCCGGGGCTTGAAGCTTTCTTT
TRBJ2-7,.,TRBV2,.,CASSPYHEQYF,TGTGCCAGCAGCCCCTACCACGAGCAGTACTTC
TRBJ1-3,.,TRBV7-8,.,CASSLASVDSGNTIYF,TGTGCCAGCAGCTTGGCTAGTGTAGACTCTGGAAACACCATATATTTT
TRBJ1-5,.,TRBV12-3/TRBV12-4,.,CASSSGNQPQHF,TGTGCCAGCAGCTCAGGGAATCAGCCCCAGCATTTT
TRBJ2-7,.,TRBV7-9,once,CASSLLGGSSGFEQYF,TGTGCCAGCAGCTTGTTGGGCGGCAGTAGCGGATTCGAGCAGTACTTC
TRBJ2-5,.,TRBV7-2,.,CASSLSRDKETQYF,TGTGCCAGCAGCTTATCCCGGGACAAAGAGACCCAGTACTTC
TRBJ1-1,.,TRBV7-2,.,CASSLFERSEAFF,TGTGCCAGCAGCTTATTTGAACGATCCGAAGCTTTCTTT
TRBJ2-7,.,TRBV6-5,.,CASSYSSEEDEQYF,TGTGCCAGCAGTTACTCGAGTGAGGAGGACGAGCAGTACTTC
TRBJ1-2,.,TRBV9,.,CASSVDLANYGYTF,TGTGCCAGCAGCGTAGACCTTGCTAACTATGGCTACACCTTC
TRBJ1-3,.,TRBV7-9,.,CASSLLVPYSGNTIYF,TGTGCCAGCAGCTTGTTGGTCCCCTACTCTGGAAACACCATATATTTT
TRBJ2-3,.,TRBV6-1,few,CASSPRDPSTDTQYF,TGTGCCAGCAGTCCTCGAGATCCTAGCACAGATACGCAGTATTTT
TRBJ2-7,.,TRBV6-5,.,CASSYSGREQYF,TGTGCCAGCAGTTACTCCGGCCGGGAGCAGTACTTC
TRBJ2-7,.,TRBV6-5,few,CASSSLGRSYEQYF,TGTGCCAGCAGTTCCTTAGGGCGGTCCTACGAGCAGTACTTC
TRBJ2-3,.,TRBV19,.,CASSLLPTDTQYF,TGTGCCAGTAGTTTGCTACCCACAGATACGCAGTATTTT